A single sample is the source of the 25 T cell receptor beta chains below, sequenced in a study of spatial heterogeneity in lung cancer. Regarding time point: blood at routine non-recurrence follow-up after resection. MiXCR, applied by TCRdb to the 5' RACE reads, yields one record per CDR3 protein. The table lists 15,000 to 20,000 distinct CDR3 sequences, 9.2% of them singletons. The specimen was PBMCs, collected at follow-up. The receptors originated from a male donor with early-stage non-small cell lung cancer.

This clonotype came up many times. This sequence joins TRBV7-9 and TRBJ2-3; perhaps TRBD1 as D (5 bases). V was clipped by 5 bases and J by 2 bases, with 8 bases between them. From germline, CDR1 is SEHNR and CDR2 FQNEAQ (reference sequence). The CDR3 is 13 residues long. The CDR3 nucleotides are TGTGCCAGCAGCCAGGGATCCACAGATACGCAGTATTTT. Encoded protein: CASSQGSTDTQYF.

This clonotype was counted a few times. This may stem from a read error, because a much larger clone lies one nucleotide away. The chain joins TRBV4-2 to TRBJ2-3, with 10 bases lining up with TRBD2. Germline V CDR1 and CDR2: LGHNA, YNFKEQ. The CDR3 has 19 amino acids. Written as DNA, the CDR3 is TGTGTCAGCAGCCAAGAACGGAGCGGGGGGGCCGGGAGCGCAGATACGCAGTATTTT. Residues: CVSSQERSGGAGSADTQYF.

This clonotype was seen repeatedly, ten times or more. V and J are TRBV25-1 and TRBJ2-5; D perhaps matches TRBD1 (6 bases). CDR1 and CDR2 from the germline V gene are MGHDK and SYGVNS. Trimming removed 3 bases at V and 2 bases at J, with 13 bases between. There are 15 residues in the CDR3. CDR3 sequence reads: CASSDPGTKQETQYF. DNA of the CDR3: TGTGCCAGCAGTGACCCCGGGACAAAACAAGAGACCCAGTACTTC.

The rearrangement links TRBV11-2 to TRBJ2-5; D gene ambiguous. CDR1 is SGHAT, CDR2 FQNNGV, per germline. Trimming left V 3 bases short and J 2 bases short, with 13 bases between. CDR3 length: 15 amino acids. The chain's CDR3 is CASSLTATYQETQYF. The CDR3 DNA sequence: TGTGCCAGCAGCTTGACTGCTACCTATCAAGAGACCCAGTACTTC.

There are many counts of this clonotype. The chain joins TRBV6-2 or TRBV6-3 to TRBJ2-5; D is uncertain. The CDR3 length is 15 residues. Trimming shortened V by 6 bases and J by 0 bases, and 14 bases separated the two germline ends. The germline gives CDR1 MNHEY, CDR2 SVGEGT. The CDR3 is CASRLMRSNQETQYF. The CDR3 nucleotides read TGTGCCAGCAGGCTAATGAGGTCCAACCAAGAGACCCAGTACTTC.

By frequency in the sample, this clonotype is medium-sized (0.01 to 0.1%). The chain uses TRBV29-1 and TRBJ2-7; 8 nucleotides line up with TRBD1. V lost 8 bases and J lost 1; bases outside the gene matches: 7. This CDR3 region has 13 residues. Germline loops: CDR1 SQVTM, CDR2 ANQGSEA. The CDR3 DNA follows: TGCAGCATCCGGACAGGGTCGTCCTACGAGCAGTACTTC. It specifies CSIRTGSSYEQYF.

This clonotype was detected many times. The chain is built from TRBV28 and TRBJ2-1; no clear D. CDR3 length equals 11 residues. Germline V gives CDR1 MDHEN, CDR2 SYDVKM. Deletions cut 6 bases from V and 8 bases from J, with 8 bases between. CDR3 amino acids: CASRVKDEQFF. The CDR3 nucleotides are TGTGCCAGCAGGGTGAAGGATGAGCAGTTCTTC.

The chain has TRBV5-1 and TRBJ2-3, with a possible D match to TRBD2 (6 bases). Trimming removed 5 bases from V and 4 bases from J, with 14 bases in between. CDR1 is SGHRS and CDR2 is YFSETQ in the germline V gene. CDR3 size: 14 residues. CDR3 nucleotides: TGCGCCAGCAGAGGCGGGGAGGAGGCAGATACGCAGTATTTT. Translation gives CASRGGEEADTQYF.

This clonotype was detected ten times or more. The V gene is TRBV4-1, the J gene TRBJ1-1; D uncertain. Germline V gives CDR1 MGHRA, CDR2 YSYEKL. The V gene lost 1 base and the J gene lost 2 bases, with 17 bases spanning the gap. The CDR3 contains 17 residues. CDR3 sequence (DNA): TGCGCCAGCAGCCAAGTCTCCCTTCGGAGACCAAACACTGAAGCTTTCTTT. It is translated as CASSQVSLRRPNTEAFF.

The V and J genes are TRBV12-3 or TRBV12-4 and TRBJ2-4, with 11 bases matching TRBD2. V was clipped by 6 bases and J by 3 bases; unmatched bases: 4. This CDR3 has 15 amino acids. The CDR3 region is CASRDSGGGKNIQYF. In DNA form, the CDR3 reads TGTGCCAGCAGGGATAGCGGGGGGGGCAAAAACATTCAGTACTTC.

The sample holds a few counts of this clonotype. J is TRBJ1-4 and V is TRBV7-9; D remains unclear. Trimming shortened V by 1 base and J by 0 bases, and 9 bases separated the two germline ends. The CDR3 has 16 amino acids. Germline-derived CDR1 and CDR2 are SEHNR and FQNEAQ (reference sequence). CDR3 loop: CASSLVRATTNEKLFF. The CDR3 DNA sequence: TGTGCCAGCAGCTTAGTTAGGGCCACAACTAATGAAAAACTGTTTTTT.

This clonotype was seen many times. An end of the junction differs from the germline gene, which may be a read error. This sequence joins TRBV30 and TRBJ1-1; D not resolved. This CDR3 is built from 11 residues. Per germline, CDR1 GTSNPN and CDR2 SVGIG (reference sequence). In DNA, the CDR3 is TGCGCGGGCTCTCGGGACACTGAAGCTTTCTTT. Translating it yields CAGSRDTEAFF.

This clonotype was seen at least ten times. The chain combines TRBV7-2 with TRBJ2-5; D is uncertain. V gave up 5 bases and J gave up 1 base, with 11 bases separating them. The CDR3 spans 14 residues. Germline loops: CDR1 SGHTA, CDR2 FQGNSA. This chain's CDR3 is CASSLPGSQETQYF. As DNA, the CDR3 is TGTGCCAGCAGCCTTCCGGGCTCCCAAGAGACCCAGTACTTC.

The sample holds many counts of this clonotype. Germline and junction disagree at one end, which may indicate a read error. This rearrangement joins TRBV18 to TRBJ1-5, with D possibly matching TRBD1 (6 bases). In germline, CDR1 is KGHSH, CDR2 LQKENI. This CDR3 has 15 amino acids. The CDR3 loop reads CATSIGGATNQPQHF. DNA of the CDR3: TGTGCCACCTCAATTGGGGGGGCAACCAATCAGCCCCAGCATTTT.

This clonotype is deemed medium-sized (0.01 to 0.1%). The J gene is TRBJ1-5, the V gene TRBV9, with D perhaps TRBD1 (5 bases). Germline CDR1 reads SGDLS; CDR2 reads YYNGEE. This CDR3 has 14 amino acids. V lost 3 bases and J lost 4, with 11 bases in between. The CDR3 loop reads CASSGGPKNQPQHF. The CDR3 DNA sequence: TGTGCCAGCAGCGGGGGACCGAAGAATCAGCCCCAGCATTTT. The whole variable domain, filled in from reference TRBV9 and TRBJ1-5, reads DSGVTQTPKHLITATGQRVTLRCSPRSGDLSVYWYQQSLDQGLQFLIQYYNGEERAKGNILERFSAQQFPDLHSELNLSSLELGDSALYFCASSGGPKNQPQHFGDGTRLSIL.

This clonotype was observed many times. V and J are TRBV28 and TRBJ2-1, with a tentative D call TRBD1 (6 bases). CDR3 length: 14 amino acids. Trimming took off 6 bases at V and 8 bases at J, with 17 bases between the two ends. The germline V gene encodes CDR1 MDHEN and CDR2 SYDVKM. CDR3 in DNA: TGTGCCAGCAGCCCGGACAGACCCGGGGATGAGCAGTTCTTC. It translates to CASSPDRPGDEQFF.

This clonotype was counted ten times or more. The chain has TRBV2 and TRBJ2-3, with TRBD2 matching 8 bases. The CDR3 has 16 amino acids. The germline V gene has CDR1 SNHLY and CDR2 FYNNEI. Trimming removed 4 bases from V and 2 bases from J; junction bases left unmatched: 8. The chain's CDR3 is CASSGRGGGNTDTQYF. In nucleotides, the CDR3 is TGTGCCAGCAGTGGGCGGGGCGGGGGGAACACAGATACGCAGTATTTT.

This chain uses TRBV29-1 with TRBJ2-1; D might be TRBD1 (7 bases). V gave up 0 bases and J gave up 6 bases, with 12 bases separating them. This CDR3 has 14 amino acids. CDR1 is SQVTM and CDR2 is ANQGSEA in the germline V gene. The CDR3 coding sequence is TGCAGCGTTGAAGAATGGCAGGGGGGCAATGAGCAGTTCTTC. Translating gives CSVEEWQGGNEQFF.

This clonotype was detected a few times. The V call is TRBV6-2 or TRBV6-3, the J call TRBJ2-5; 7 bases agree with TRBD2. CDR1 is MNHEY and CDR2 is SVGEGT in the germline V gene. J was trimmed by 4 bases and V by 7 bases; bases with no gene match: 9. The CDR3 is 14 amino acids. The CDR3, as DNA: TGTGCCAGCATGTCCTTGGGGGAGGGAGAGACCCAGTACTTC. Residues: CASMSLGEGETQYF.

The sample holds many counts of this clonotype. The chain combines TRBV7-9 with TRBJ2-7; the D gene is possibly TRBD1 (6 bases). The CDR3 is made up of 12 amino acids. Germline V gives CDR1 SEHNR, CDR2 FQNEAQ (reference sequence). V gave up 5 bases and J gave up 5 bases, with 10 bases separating them. As DNA, the CDR3 is TGTGCCAGCAGCCACTCAGGGGACGAGCAGTACTTC. It yields the protein CASSHSGDEQYF.

This clonotype showed up many times. The chain carries TRBV6-2 or TRBV6-3 and TRBJ2-1, with 9 bases identical to TRBD2. The CDR3 consists of 14 residues. CDR1 MNHEY and CDR2 SVGEGT come from the germline V gene. With 5 bases clipped from V and 13 bases from J, the junction kept 12 bases outside the gene matches. The CDR3 DNA follows: TGTGCCAGCAGTGCCGCAGGGCGGGGGGGTCCCCAGTTCTTC. Protein sequence: CASSAAGRGGPQFF.

This clonotype was seen ten or more times. The rearrangement links TRBV18 to TRBJ1-5; weak D call: TRBD1 (6 bases). Trimming cost V 2 bases and J 2 bases, with 10 bases left between them. CDR1 is KGHSH and CDR2 is LQKENI in the germline V gene. The CDR3 sequence is 15 residues long. The CDR3 loop reads CASSPSGDGNQPQHF. The CDR3, as DNA: TGTGCCAGCTCACCATCAGGGGACGGCAATCAGCCCCAGCATTTT.

This clonotype has a count of ten or more. V usage is TRBV6-2 or TRBV6-3 and J usage is TRBJ2-7; weak D call: TRBD1 (6 bases). This CDR3 region has 15 residues. CDR1 and CDR2 (germline): MNHEY, SVGEGT. Trimming left V 5 bases short and J 0 bases short, with 14 bases between. In DNA form, the CDR3 reads TGTGCCAGCAGTACAACGGCCAGGGGCTCCTACGAGCAGTACTTC. It codes for CASSTTARGSYEQYF.

The sample holds many counts of this clonotype. The rearrangement joins TRBV12-3 or TRBV12-4 to TRBJ1-4, with 7 bases matching TRBD1. The CDR3 loop spans 16 amino acids. J was trimmed by 7 bases and V by 3 bases; bases with no gene match: 11. CDR3: CASSFSPRQGGEKLFF. The CDR3 DNA sequence: TGTGCCAGCAGTTTTAGCCCCCGGCAGGGGGGTGAAAAACTGTTTTTT.

A remark on this clonotype: This may be a read error, as it is one base from a much larger clone. The CDR3 nucleotides read TGTGCCAGCAGCTTAGAAGGGCGTCAGTACCGCCCCGGTTACAAGCAGTACTTC. Translation: CASSLEGRQYRPGYKQYF. The V and J genes are TRBV11-1 and TRBJ2-7, with D unresolved. The CDR3 covers 18 residues. Germline-derived CDR1 and CDR2 are SGHAT and FQDESV (reference sequence). Trimming took off 1 base at V and 8 bases at J, with 27 bases between the two ends.